This T cell receptor beta chain was identified during a study of cytomegalovirus exposure and HLA in healthy donors. Researchers ran the PCR with 60 Vbeta and 13 Jbeta primers. TCRdb's copy holds only in-frame clones and misses some; the assay was immunoSEQ multiplex PCR. In the table there are around 95,000 clones, approximately 80% of which are singletons. Whole-study findings and limits: Sequencing probably produced one cluster of sequence variants that were highly shared. There were over 150 TCR beta chains listed as cytomegalovirus-associated.

To note about this clone: Its antigen is still unknown.

Germline V gene data show CDR1 as SGHTA and CDR2 as FQGNSA. V was clipped by 4 bases and J by 3 bases; unmatched bases: 7. The CDR3 extends over 16 amino acids. The clonotype comes from a man aged 30 to 45 in good health and CMV-seropositive. Sequencing was done on a sample of PBMCs. The chain combines TRBV7-2 with TRBJ1-3; the match to TRBD1 covers 9 bases. DNA of the CDR3: TGTGCCAGCAGCTGGGACAGGGTTGTAAGTGGAAACACCATATATTTT. This encodes CASSWDRVVSGNTIYF.